This T cell receptor beta chain emerged from a study of early T cells in non-severe SARS-CoV-2 infection. As for the study in general: The sequenced material was bulk RNA from unsorted whole blood, and its chains were unpaired.

The table lists this clonotype with many counts. Unique molecular identifiers tagged individual cDNA molecules. TCRdb re-derived calls from the 5' RACE reads in MiXCR, one entry per CDR3 protein. The profile shows approximately 38,000 distinct CDR3 sequences, over 4% of them singletons. This clonotype was obtained from an adult who was a healthcare worker with PCR-confirmed SARS-CoV-2 infection or an uninfected control (not recorded which). The material sequenced was whole blood.

Here the CDR3 reads CASSQIFPGQRNYGYTF. The CDR3 coding sequence is TGCGCCAGCAGCCAGATCTTCCCGGGACAGAGAAACTATGGCTACACCTTC. The rearrangement joins TRBV4-1 to TRBJ1-2; 7 positions agree with TRBD1. The germline gives CDR1 MGHRA, CDR2 YSYEKL. Trimming took 3 bases from V and 2 from J; bases not matched to a gene: 12. The length of the CDR3 is 17 residues.